The 22 T cell receptor beta chains below come from one sample, sequenced in a study of OX40 agonist ivuxolimab in advanced cancers. Only in-frame clones appear in the TCRdb table, and some are missing; sequencing was by immunoSEQ multiplex PCR. This table has 130,000 or so clones, 93% appearing once. Sequencing was performed on CD4+ or CD8+ T cells sorted from blood, taken in a trial of the OX40 agonist ivuxolimab. The receptors stem from an adult with an advanced solid tumor such as melanoma, head and neck, liver or kidney cancer.

The gene calls are TRBV2 and TRBJ2-5; TRBD1 agrees at 7 bases. The V gene's germline CDR1 is SNHLY and CDR2 FYNNEI. V lost 6 bases, J lost 4 bases, and 8 bases stayed unmatched. The CDR3 runs to 14 residues. The CDR3 here is CASSLGQVGETQYF. In nucleotides, the CDR3 is TGTGCCAGCAGCCTTGGACAGGTAGGAGAGACCCAGTACTTC. Together with reference TRBV2 and TRBJ2-5, the CDR3 gives the full variable domain: EPEVTQTPSHQVTQMGQEVILRCVPISNHLYFYWYRQILGQKVEFLVSFYNNEISEKSEIFDDQFSVERPDGSNFTLKIRSTKLEDSAMYFCASSLGQVGETQYFGPGTRLLVL.

The rearrangement joins TRBV10-3 to TRBJ2-7; 7 bases match TRBD2. V trimming: 7 bases; J trimming: 6 bases; junction bases outside the gene matches: 3. Germline CDR1 and CDR2: ENHRY and SYGVKD. This CDR3 region has 11 residues. The CDR3 region has the DNA TGTGCCATCAAAGGGGAGGGCGAGCAGTACTTC. It translates to CAIKGEGEQYF.

The genes are TRBV4-3 and TRBJ2-1; TRBD2 matches at 8 bases. Germline V CDR1 and CDR2: LGHNA, YSLEER. The CDR3 totals 17 residues. Losses at the gene ends were 0 bases for V and 7 bases for J; bases not matched to a gene: 11. The CDR3 is CASSQDGVSGSRNEQFF. The CDR3 DNA sequence: TGCGCCAGCAGCCAAGACGGGGTGAGCGGGAGTCGAAATGAGCAGTTCTTC.

The chain recombines TRBV7-9 with TRBJ2-5; TRBD2 aligns across 9 bases. Trimming at V came to 3 bases and at J to 2 bases, leaving 10 bases not matched to a gene. Germline loops: CDR1 SEHNR, CDR2 FQNEAQ (reference sequence). This CDR3 is built from 17 residues. The CDR3 DNA is TGTGCCAGCAGCTTTGGGTTGATAGCGGGGGAACAAGAGACCCAGTACTTC. Translating it yields CASSFGLIAGEQETQYF.

V and J are TRBV7-9 and TRBJ2-5, with TRBD1 matching over 8 bases. Per germline, CDR1 SEHNR and CDR2 FQNEAQ (reference sequence). The J segment lost 4 bases and the V segment lost 4 bases, leaving 8 bases of the junction unmatched. CDR3 length: 15 residues. CDR3 nucleotides: TGTGCCAGCAGCTCTCTGGACAGGGTAGCAGAGACCCAGTACTTC. It yields the protein CASSSLDRVAETQYF.

The chain recombines TRBV10-3 with TRBJ1-1, with TRBD1 matching 7 bases. J was trimmed by 12 bases and V by 6 bases; bases with no gene match: 13. This CDR3 contains 13 residues. Germline V gene lookup returns CDR1 ENHRY and CDR2 SYGVKD. The CDR3 sequence is CAISPWTGGGTFF. CDR3 nucleotide sequence: TGTGCCATCAGCCCATGGACAGGTGGTGGTACTTTCTTT.

CDR3 sequence: CASSLVTGDMDTEAFF. The CDR3 bases are TGTGCCAGCAGCTTGGTGACGGGGGATATGGACACTGAAGCTTTCTTT. The V and J genes are TRBV5-4 and TRBJ1-1; the D gene is possibly TRBD1 (5 bases). Per the germline V gene, CDR1 is SGHNT and CDR2 is YYREEE (reference sequence). V lost 0 bases, J lost 3 bases, and 15 bases lay in between. The CDR3 loop spans 16 amino acids.

The chain carries TRBV11-1 and TRBJ1-1; D gene ambiguous. In germline, CDR1 is SGHAT, CDR2 FQDESV (reference sequence). Trimming cost V 5 bases and J 1 base, with 8 bases left between them. The CDR3 has 13 amino acids. The CDR3 sequence is CASSPETNTEAFF. The CDR3 nucleotides are TGTGCCAGCAGCCCAGAGACGAACACTGAAGCTTTCTTT.

This sequence joins TRBV4-2 and TRBJ1-6, with 7 positions matching TRBD1. This CDR3 is 18 amino acids long. V was pared by 0 bases and J by 14 bases, with 19 bases of the junction left unmatched. Germline assignment: CDR1 LGHNA and CDR2 YNFKEQ. DNA for the CDR3: TGTGCCAGCAGCCAAGATCCCCTGGACAGGACGACCTATTGGGCCCTCCACTTT. This sequence encodes CASSQDPLDRTTYWALHF.

The J gene is TRBJ2-2, the V gene TRBV7-9; 12 nucleotides line up with TRBD2. CDR3 length: 17 residues. Germline-derived CDR1 and CDR2 are SEHNR and FQNEAQ (reference sequence). The junction had 5 bases not matched to a gene; V was cut back by 1 base and J by 5 bases. CDR3 DNA: TGTGCCAGCAGCTTAGATACTAGCGGGAGGAAGACCGGGGAGCTGTTTTTT. It is translated as CASSLDTSGRKTGELFF.

The CDR3 DNA reads TGTGCCTGGTCCTTGACAGGGCTTAATTCACCCCTCCACTTT. Its translation is CAWSLTGLNSPLHF. This chain uses TRBV30 with TRBJ1-6, with TRBD1 identical over 7 bases. CDR3 length: 14 residues. J gave up 6 bases and V 5 bases, and 7 bases lay outside the gene matches. Germline-derived CDR1 and CDR2 are GTSNPN and SVGIG (reference sequence).

A single count supports this clone. The V and J genes are TRBV6-1 and TRBJ1-2; TRBD1 matches at 8 bases. The CDR3 runs to 15 residues. Per the germline V gene, CDR1 is MNHNS and CDR2 is SASEGT. V lost 1 base, J lost 6 bases, and 7 bases stayed unmatched. The CDR3 here is CASSEGGTGDHGYTF. The CDR3 DNA is TGTGCCAGCAGTGAAGGTGGGACAGGAGACCATGGCTACACCTTC.

V and J are TRBV6-6 and TRBJ2-5; D not resolved. The CDR3 has 11 amino acids. The ends were cut back, 3 bases at V and 4 bases at J, with 3 bases in the middle. CDR1 MNHNY and CDR2 SVGAGI come from the germline V gene (reference sequence). The CDR3 sequence is CASSYVETQYF. The CDR3 nucleotides read TGTGCCAGCAGTTATGTAGAGACCCAGTACTTC.

V and J are TRBV19 and TRBJ2-3; 7 nucleotides match TRBD1. The CDR3 runs to 15 residues. CDR1 is LNHDA, CDR2 SQIVND, per germline (reference sequence). With V trimmed by 4 bases and J by 0 bases, 4 bases remained unmatched. The CDR3 spells CASSSRTGSTDTQYF. CDR3 sequence (DNA): TGTGCCAGTAGTAGTCGGACAGGAAGCACAGATACGCAGTATTTT. The full variable domain, its missing parts supplied by reference TRBV19 and TRBJ2-3, is DGGITQSPKYLFRKEGQNVTLSCEQNLNHDAMYWYRQDPGQGLRLIYYSQIVNDFQKGDIAEGYSVSREKKESFPLTVTSAQKNPTAFYLCASSSRTGSTDTQYFGPGTRLTVL.

The gene calls are TRBV6-5 and TRBJ1-2, with a tentative D call TRBD1 (5 bases). The V and J ends lost 0 bases and 3 bases respectively, with 14 bases between them. CDR3 length: 16 residues. In germline, CDR1 is MNHEY, CDR2 SVGAGI. CDR3 DNA: TGTGCCAGCAGTTACTCAGTGACACAGGAATACTATGGCTACACCTTC. Translated, it gives CASSYSVTQEYYGYTF.

The CDR3 sequence is CASSPPGDRRSGNTIYF. The CDR3 DNA reads TGTGCCAGCAGCCCCCCCGGGGACCGTCGCTCTGGAAACACCATATATTTT. V is TRBV11-2 and J is TRBJ1-3; D might be TRBD1 (5 bases). Germline-derived CDR1 and CDR2 are SGHAT and FQNNGV. Trimming pared 5 bases from V and 0 bases from J, leaving 17 bases between. The CDR3 sequence is 17 residues long.

CDR3: CASTSPIAGAYNEQFF. The CDR3 DNA reads as TGTGCCAGCACCAGTCCCATAGCGGGAGCTTACAATGAGCAGTTCTTC. This chain joins TRBV28 and TRBJ2-1; 9 bases agree with TRBD2. Germline V gene data show CDR1 as MDHEN and CDR2 as SYDVKM. The CDR3 extends over 16 amino acids. V shed 7 bases and J 4 bases; nucleotides not matched to a gene: 11.

The chain uses TRBV6-6 and TRBJ2-1; 9 bases align to TRBD2. CDR1 and CDR2 (germline): MNHNY, SVGAGI (reference sequence). The V gene end was trimmed by 2 bases and the J gene end by 5 bases; junction bases not matched to a gene: 4. There are 15 residues in the CDR3. CDR3 sequence: CASSYLAGQNNEQFF. The DNA of the CDR3 is TGTGCCAGCAGTTACCTAGCGGGACAAAACAATGAGCAGTTCTTC.

This sequence joins TRBV7-6 and TRBJ1-3; no clear D gene. V was clipped by 2 bases and J by 0 bases, with 14 bases between them. CDR3 length: 17 residues. Germline-derived CDR1 and CDR2 are SGHVS and FNYEAQ. CDR3 amino acids: CASSLNLGSSSGNTIYF. Here the CDR3 DNA reads TGTGCCAGCAGCTTAAATCTCGGATCTAGCTCTGGAAACACCATATATTTT.

The gene calls are TRBV7-9 and TRBJ1-4; no reliable D call. The CDR3 extends over 15 amino acids. The V end lost 1 base, the J end lost 2 bases, and 8 bases lay between the germline ends. Germline V gene data show CDR1 as SEHNR and CDR2 as FQNEAQ (reference sequence). The CDR3 loop reads CASSLGRTTNEKLFF. DNA for the CDR3: TGTGCCAGCAGCTTAGGAAGGACGACTAATGAAAAACTGTTTTTT.

The chain uses TRBV5-1 and TRBJ2-2; D call uncertain. The CDR3 length is 15 residues. Germline CDR1 SGHRS, CDR2 YFSETQ. Trimming cost V 1 base and J 3 bases, with 10 bases left between them. The CDR3 reads CASSLSPRDTGELFF. Here the CDR3 DNA reads TGCGCCAGCAGCTTGAGTCCCCGGGACACCGGGGAGCTGTTTTTT.

The chain joins TRBV5-8 to TRBJ2-3; 7 bases fit TRBD1. Germline V lookup: CDR1 SGHTS, CDR2 YDEGEE. This CDR3 contains 16 residues. The trim removed 2 bases at V and 2 bases at J, leaving 8 bases unmatched. The CDR3: CASSFTTGQDTDTQYF. In DNA form, the CDR3 reads TGTGCCAGCAGCTTTACAACCGGACAGGACACAGATACGCAGTATTTT. Drawing the rest from reference TRBV5-8 and TRBJ2-3, the complete variable domain is EAGVTQSPTHLIKTRGQQATLRCSPISGHTSVYWYQQALGLGLQFLLWYDEGEERNRGNFPPRFSGRQFPNYSSELNVNALELEDSALYLCASSFTTGQDTDTQYFGPGTRLTVL.